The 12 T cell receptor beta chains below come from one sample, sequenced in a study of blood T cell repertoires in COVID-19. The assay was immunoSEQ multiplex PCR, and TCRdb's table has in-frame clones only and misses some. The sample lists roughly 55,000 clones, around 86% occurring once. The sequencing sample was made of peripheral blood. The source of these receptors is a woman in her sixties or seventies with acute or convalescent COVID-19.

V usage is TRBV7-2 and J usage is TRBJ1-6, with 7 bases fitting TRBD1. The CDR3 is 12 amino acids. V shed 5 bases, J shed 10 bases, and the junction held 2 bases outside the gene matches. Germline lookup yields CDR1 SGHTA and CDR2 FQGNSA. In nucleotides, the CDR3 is TGTGCCAGCAGCGACAGGGTGTCACCCCTCCACTTT. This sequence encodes CASSDRVSPLHF.

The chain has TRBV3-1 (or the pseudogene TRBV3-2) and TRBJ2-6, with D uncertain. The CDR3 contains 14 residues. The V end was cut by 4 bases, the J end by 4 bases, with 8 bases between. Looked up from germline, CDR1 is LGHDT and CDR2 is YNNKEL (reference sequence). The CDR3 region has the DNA TGTGCCAGCAGCCCCAACTTCGGGGCCAACGTCCTGACTTTC. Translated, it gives CASSPNFGANVLTF.

The chain's CDR3 is CASSQDRRGGYNEQFF. CDR3 in DNA: TGTGCCAGCAGCCAAGACAGGCGGGGGGGCTACAATGAGCAGTTCTTC. The chain carries TRBV4-2 and TRBJ2-1; TRBD2 aligns across 9 bases. The CDR3 runs to 16 residues. The ends lost 0 bases at V and 3 bases at J; junction bases unmatched: 3. CDR1 is LGHNA, CDR2 YNFKEQ, per germline.

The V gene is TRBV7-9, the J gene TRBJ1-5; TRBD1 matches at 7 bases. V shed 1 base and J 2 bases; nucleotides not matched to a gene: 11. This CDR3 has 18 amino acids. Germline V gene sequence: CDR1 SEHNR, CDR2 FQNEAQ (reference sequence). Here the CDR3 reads CASSLGHSRGQRNQPQHF. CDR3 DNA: TGTGCCAGCAGCTTAGGCCATAGTCGGGGACAGCGCAATCAGCCCCAGCATTTT. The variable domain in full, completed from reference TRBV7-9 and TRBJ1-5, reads DTGVSQNPRHKITKRGQNVTFRCDPISEHNRLYWYRQTLGQGPEFLTYFQNEAQLEKSRLLSDRFSAERPKGSFSTLEIQRTEQGDSAMYLCASSLGHSRGQRNQPQHFGDGTRLSIL.

Here the CDR3 reads CSASLGQLEKLFF. The CDR3 DNA sequence: TGCAGTGCTAGTCTGGGGCAGTTAGAAAAACTGTTTTTT. J is TRBJ1-4 and V is TRBV20-1; D is possibly TRBD1 (5 bases). Germline CDR1 is DFQATT and CDR2 is SNEGSKA (reference sequence). The CDR3 is 13 amino acids. V was clipped by 3 bases and J by 8 bases, with 13 bases between them.

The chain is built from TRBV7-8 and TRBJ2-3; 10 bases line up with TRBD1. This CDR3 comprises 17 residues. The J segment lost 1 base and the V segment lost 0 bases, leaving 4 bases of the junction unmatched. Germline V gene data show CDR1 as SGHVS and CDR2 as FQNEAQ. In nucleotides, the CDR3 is TGTGCCAGCAGCTTAGCTGACAGGGGGCGTCGCACAGATACGCAGTATTTT. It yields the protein CASSLADRGRRTDTQYF. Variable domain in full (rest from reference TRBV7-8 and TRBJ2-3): GAGVSQSPRYKVAKRGQDVALRCDPISGHVSLFWYQQALGQGPEFLTYFQNEAQLDKSGLPSDRFFAERPEGSVSTLKIQRTQQEDSAVYLCASSLADRGRRTDTQYFGPGTRLTVL.

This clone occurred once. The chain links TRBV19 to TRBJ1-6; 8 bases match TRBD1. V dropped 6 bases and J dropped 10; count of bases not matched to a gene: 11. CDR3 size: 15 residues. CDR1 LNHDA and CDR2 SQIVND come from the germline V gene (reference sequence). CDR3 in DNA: TGTGCCAGTAGGGGGACAGGCGATAAGGTCTCACCCCTCCACTTT. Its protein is CASRGTGDKVSPLHF.

CDR3 sequence reads: CASTRGPDEQFF. In DNA, the CDR3 is TGTGCCAGCACCCGTGGGCCGGATGAGCAGTTCTTC. This sequence joins TRBV2 and TRBJ2-1; D not resolved. This CDR3 comprises 12 residues. Germline lookup yields CDR1 SNHLY and CDR2 FYNNEI. V was clipped by 7 bases and J by 8 bases, with 12 bases between them.

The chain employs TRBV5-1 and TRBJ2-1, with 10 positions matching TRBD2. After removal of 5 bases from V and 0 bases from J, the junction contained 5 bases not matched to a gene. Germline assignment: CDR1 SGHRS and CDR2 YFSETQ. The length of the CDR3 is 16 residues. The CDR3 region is CASRDPSGGSYNEQFF. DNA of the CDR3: TGCGCCAGCAGGGACCCTAGCGGGGGCTCCTACAATGAGCAGTTCTTC.

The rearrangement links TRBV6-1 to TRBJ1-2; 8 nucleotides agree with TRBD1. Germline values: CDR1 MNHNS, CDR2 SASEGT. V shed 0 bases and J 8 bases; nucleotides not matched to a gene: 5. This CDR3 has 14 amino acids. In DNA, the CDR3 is TGTGCCAGCAGTGAAGCGGGCAGGGGGCCGGGCTACACCTTC. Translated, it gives CASSEAGRGPGYTF.

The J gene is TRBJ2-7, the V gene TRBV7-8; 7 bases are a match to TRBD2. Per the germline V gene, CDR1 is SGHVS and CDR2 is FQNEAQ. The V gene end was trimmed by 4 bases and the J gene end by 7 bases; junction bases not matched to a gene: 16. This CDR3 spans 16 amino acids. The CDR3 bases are TGTGCCAGCAGCTCCCGAGACCTCTCCGGGGGGAGGGAGCAGTACTTC. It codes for CASSSRDLSGGREQYF.

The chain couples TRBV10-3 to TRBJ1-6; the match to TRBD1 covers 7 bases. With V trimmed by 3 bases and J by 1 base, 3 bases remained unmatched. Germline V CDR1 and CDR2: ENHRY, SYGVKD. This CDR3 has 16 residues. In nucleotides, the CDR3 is TGTGCCATCAGTGATAGGGGACAGTCCTATAATTCACCCCTCCACTTT. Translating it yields CAISDRGQSYNSPLHF.